This T cell receptor (beta chain) was obtained from a study of T cells in Graves' hyperthyroidism and ophthalmopathy. This clonotype showed up many times. Germline V gene sequence: CDR1 SGHNT, CDR2 YYREEE (reference sequence). CDR3 size: 14 residues. Trimming took off 0 bases at V and 3 bases at J, with 9 bases between the two ends. Amplified regions were TCR beta CDR3 sequences from RNA transcripts. HTBI primers drove first-round RT-PCR of the TCR CDR3. Each CDR3 protein is one row after TCRdb ran MiXCR on the multiplex PCR reads. The table lists hundreds of thousands of distinct CDR3 sequences, more than 20% of them singletons.

The V gene is TRBV5-4, the J gene TRBJ1-1, with D unclear. The TCR originated in a woman aged 40 to 50 with Graves' ophthalmopathy. Sequenced material: blood. Written as DNA, the CDR3 is TGTGCCAGCAGCTTGGTTCCATCCGACACTGAAGCTTTCTTT. It codes for CASSLVPSDTEAFF. The full variable domain, completed using reference TRBV5-4 and TRBJ1-1, is ETGVTQSPTHLIKTRGQQVTLRCSSQSGHNTVSWYQQALGQGPQFIFQYYREEENGRGNFPPRFSGLQFPNYSSELNVNALELDDSALYLCASSLVPSDTEAFFGQGTRLTVV.